A single TCR beta chain is shown here with its context. No cognate antigen has been identified for it. Per-base qualities were not stored, and no clone one base away is much larger. The entry originates in a study of persistence of HIV-infected CD4 T cells (dated by TCRdb to 2018 to 2021). Background on the whole study: The study isolated CMV- and HIV-1 Gag-responding CD4+ T cells from ART-treated individuals to examine antigen-driven clonal expansion of HIV-1-infected cells. Participants had been on suppressive ART for a median of roughly 8 years. Peripheral blood samples of up to roughly 180 mL were taken at multiple time points, with the exception of two participants who underwent leukapheresis at a single time point. TCRbeta sequencing assessed the clonality of all cells in each sorted population, while proviral sequencing assessed the clonality of infected cells. The TCR cluster analysis across participants included roughly 8 participants for CMV and roughly seven participants for Gag.

This specimen's treatment or condition label, interpreted: suppressive antiretroviral therapy. Lysates of CMV-infected fibroblasts at about 10 ug/mL were used to stimulate the cells. Memory CD4+ T cells that did not respond, being CD40L-negative, CD69-negative and CD45RO-high, were sorted as memory populations depleted of antigen-responding cells. Participants were HIV-1-infected adults who started suppressive ART during chronic infection. For at least 4 years, participants had undetectable plasma HIV-1 RNA, below 50 copies/mL. To be included, a participant needed positive CMV serology and a CD4+ T cell count above 400 cells/uL. Before stimulation, PBMCs were isolated using density centrifugation and then depleted of CD8+ T cells. For approximately 17 hours, CD8-depleted PBMCs were stimulated with anti-CD28/CD49d costimulation, a CD40-blocking antibody, and enfuvirtide, which was added to prevent new infections. Cell sorting was performed on a Beckman Coulter MoFlo Legacy or XDP sorter, and dead cells were excluded with propidium iodide. The QIAamp DNA Mini Kit was used for genomic DNA extraction from samples above one million cells, and the Quick-DNA Microprep Kit was used otherwise.

Results and caveats for the whole study, not just this receptor: Within the same sorted populations, TCR oligoclonality correlated with proviral oligoclonality. Significantly lower TCRbeta richness was observed in CMV- and Gag-responding cells than in anti-CD3/anti-CD28-responding cells, and higher oligoclonality was observed in CMV-responding cells than in CD3/CD28-stimulated and Gag-responding cells. Antigen-responding cells were enriched for degenerate expanded CDR3beta sequences, which suggests convergent selection of CD4+ responses to CMV and Gag. Only a small number of individuals took part in the study, and only a limited range of antigens was tested. Bulk TCR analyses could not be restricted to the rare CMV-responding cells that actually carried HIV-1 proviruses.

The CDR3 has 17 amino acids, counting the end cysteine and phenylalanine. The CDR3 DNA has 51 bases and is translated from base 1. CDR1 and CDR2 are read off the germline V gene as SGHVS and FNYEAQ. Deletion took 5 bases off V and 1 base off J, with a span of 17 bases between the germline ends. The immunoSEQ hsTCRB assay version 4, run in survey mode, was used to sequence TCRbeta repertoires from genomic DNA. For TCRbeta sequencing, genomic DNA was diluted to roughly 10 ng/uL, with up to about 1 ug used per sample. The study's own analysis went as follows. TCRbeta data analysis was done in ImmunoSeq Analyzer 3.0, and diversity was calculated on productive nucleotide rearrangements. Lower-bound TCR diversity was estimated with the improved Chao index, and clonality with the Gini coefficient using the Immunarch R package. When different nucleotide rearrangements encoded the same CDR3beta amino acid sequence, each rearrangement was treated as a distinct clonotype. Differential abundance analysis identified TCRbeta sequences significantly enriched in antigen-responding cells relative to anti-CD3/anti-CD28-activated cells. GLIPH2 clustered TCRs by predicted peptide-MHC specificity, both within individual participants and across merged participant data sets. Drawn from immuneACCESS, this table holds only the in-frame rearrangements with V and J called that TCRdb kept. Clones are partly lost; checked studies trace under half to an unresolved V gene and leave the rest unexplained. From that table come the V and J calls and clone size; the DNA was used to work out D and trimming. In all, the sample holds 48,000 or so clones, and 70% to 80% of those were seen once. The ten largest clones capture 2.5% to 3% of the sample.

The V gene is TRBV7-6 and the J gene is TRBJ2-2; 7 matching bases give a weak D call of TRBD1. The TCR was taken from an adult man with HIV who was CMV-seropositive. Sequenced here: CD4+ T cells sorted from PBMCs after approximately 20-hour stimulation, sampled from a patient who received antiretroviral therapy. The cell subset or site label, read with the paper, signifies: CD40L-CD69- CD45RO-high memory CD4 T cells not responding to CMV lysate. The CDR3 reads as follows: CASSRAGGGWNTGELFF. The sequence in DNA is TGTGCCAGCAGCCGCGCTGGAGGGGGCTGGAACACCGGGGAGCTGTTTTTT.